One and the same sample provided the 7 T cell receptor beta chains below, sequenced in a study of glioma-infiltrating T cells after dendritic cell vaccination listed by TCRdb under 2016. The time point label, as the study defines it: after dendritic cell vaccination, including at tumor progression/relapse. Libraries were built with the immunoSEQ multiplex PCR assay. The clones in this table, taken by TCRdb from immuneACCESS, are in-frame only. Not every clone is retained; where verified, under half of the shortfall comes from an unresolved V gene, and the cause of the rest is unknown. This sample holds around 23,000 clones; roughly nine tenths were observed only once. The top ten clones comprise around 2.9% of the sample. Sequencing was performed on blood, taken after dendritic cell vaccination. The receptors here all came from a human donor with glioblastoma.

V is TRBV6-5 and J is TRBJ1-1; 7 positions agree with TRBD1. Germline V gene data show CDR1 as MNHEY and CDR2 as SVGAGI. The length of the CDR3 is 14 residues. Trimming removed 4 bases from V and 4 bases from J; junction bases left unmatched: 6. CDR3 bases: TGTGCCAGCAGTTTAGACAGGGTGAGCACTGAAGCTTTCTTT. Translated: CASSLDRVSTEAFF.

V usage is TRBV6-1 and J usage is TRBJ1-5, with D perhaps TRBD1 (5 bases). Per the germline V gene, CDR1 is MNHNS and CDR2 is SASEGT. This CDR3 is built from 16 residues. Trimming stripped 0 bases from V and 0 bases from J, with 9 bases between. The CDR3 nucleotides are TGTGCCAGCAGTGAAGCAGGGGTCTTTAGCAATCAGCCCCAGCATTTT. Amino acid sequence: CASSEAGVFSNQPQHF.

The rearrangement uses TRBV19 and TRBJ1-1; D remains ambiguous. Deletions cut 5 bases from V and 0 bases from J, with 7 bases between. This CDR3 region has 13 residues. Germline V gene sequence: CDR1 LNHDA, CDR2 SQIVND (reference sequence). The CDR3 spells CASSSLMNTEAFF. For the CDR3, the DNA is TGTGCCAGTAGTTCCCTTATGAACACTGAAGCTTTCTTT. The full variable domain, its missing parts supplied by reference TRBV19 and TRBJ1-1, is DGGITQSPKYLFRKEGQNVTLSCEQNLNHDAMYWYRQDPGQGLRLIYYSQIVNDFQKGDIAEGYSVSREKKESFPLTVTSAQKNPTAFYLCASSSLMNTEAFFGQGTRLTVV.

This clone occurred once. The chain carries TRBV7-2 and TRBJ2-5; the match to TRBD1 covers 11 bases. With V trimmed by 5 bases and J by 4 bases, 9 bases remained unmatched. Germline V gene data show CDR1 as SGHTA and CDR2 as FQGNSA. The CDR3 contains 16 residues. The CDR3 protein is CASSLVRTGGGETQYF. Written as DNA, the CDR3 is TGTGCCAGCAGCCTCGTAAGGACAGGGGGCGGAGAGACCCAGTACTTC.

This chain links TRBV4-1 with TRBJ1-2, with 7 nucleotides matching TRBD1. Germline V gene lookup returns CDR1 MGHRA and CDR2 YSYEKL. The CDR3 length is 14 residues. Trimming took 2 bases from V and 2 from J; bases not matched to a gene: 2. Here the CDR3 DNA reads TGCGCCAGCAGCCAAATACAGGGGAACTATGGCTACACCTTC. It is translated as CASSQIQGNYGYTF.

The CDR3 protein is CASSAGLSQETQYF. CDR3 DNA sequence: TGTGCCAGCAGCGCGGGACTCTCCCAAGAGACCCAGTACTTC. This sequence joins TRBV5-4 and TRBJ2-5, with D maybe TRBD2 (6 bases). CDR1 is SGHNT and CDR2 is YYREEE in the germline V gene (reference sequence). The length of the CDR3 is 14 residues. Trimming removed 4 bases at V and 1 base at J, with 11 bases between.

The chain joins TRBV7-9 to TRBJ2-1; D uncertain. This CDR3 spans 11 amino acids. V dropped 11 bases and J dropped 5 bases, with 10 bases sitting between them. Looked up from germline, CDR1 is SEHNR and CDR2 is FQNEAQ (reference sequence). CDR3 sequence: CAGMGDNEQFF. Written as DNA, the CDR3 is TGTGCCGGCATGGGCGACAATGAGCAGTTCTTC.